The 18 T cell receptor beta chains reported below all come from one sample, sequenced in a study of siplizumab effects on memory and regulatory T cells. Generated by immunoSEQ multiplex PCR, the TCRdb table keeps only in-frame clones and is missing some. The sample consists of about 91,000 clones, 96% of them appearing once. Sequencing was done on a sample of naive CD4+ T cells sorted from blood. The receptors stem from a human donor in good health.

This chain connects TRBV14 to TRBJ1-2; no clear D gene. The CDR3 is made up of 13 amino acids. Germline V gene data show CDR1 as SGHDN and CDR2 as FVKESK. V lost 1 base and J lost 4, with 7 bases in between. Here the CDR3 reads CASSQGRAYGYTF. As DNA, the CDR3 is TGTGCCAGCAGCCAAGGGAGGGCCTATGGCTACACCTTC.

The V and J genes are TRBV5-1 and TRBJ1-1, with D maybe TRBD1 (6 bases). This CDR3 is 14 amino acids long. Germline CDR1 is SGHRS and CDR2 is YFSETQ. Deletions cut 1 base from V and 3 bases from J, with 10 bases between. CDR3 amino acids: CASSLLGGDTEAFF. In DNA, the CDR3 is TGCGCCAGCAGCTTGTTAGGGGGGGACACTGAAGCTTTCTTT.

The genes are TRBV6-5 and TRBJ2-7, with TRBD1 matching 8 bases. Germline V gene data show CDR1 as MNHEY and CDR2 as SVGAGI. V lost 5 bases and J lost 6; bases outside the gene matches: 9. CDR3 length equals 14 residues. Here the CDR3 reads CASSTAGQAGEQYF. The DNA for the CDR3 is TGTGCCAGCAGTACGGCGGGACAGGCGGGCGAGCAGTACTTC.

The CDR3 bases are TGTGCCAGCAGGCTCTCAGGGCCCGATAATTCACCCCTCCACTTT. It translates to CASRLSGPDNSPLHF. This sequence joins TRBV6-1 and TRBJ1-6, with D perhaps TRBD1 (5 bases). The CDR3 loop spans 15 amino acids. CDR1 is MNHNS and CDR2 is SASEGT in the germline V gene. V gave up 6 bases and J gave up 5 bases, with 14 bases separating them.

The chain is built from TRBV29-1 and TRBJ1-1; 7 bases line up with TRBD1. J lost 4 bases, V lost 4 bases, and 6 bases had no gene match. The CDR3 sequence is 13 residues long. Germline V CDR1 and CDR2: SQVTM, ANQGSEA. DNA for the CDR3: TGCAGCGTTGGGAAGGGGGCTGGCACTGAAGCTTTCTTT. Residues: CSVGKGAGTEAFF.

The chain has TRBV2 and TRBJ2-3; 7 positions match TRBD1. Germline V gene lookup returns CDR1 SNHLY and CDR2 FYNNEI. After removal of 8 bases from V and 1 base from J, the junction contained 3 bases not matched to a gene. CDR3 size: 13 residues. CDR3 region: CASVQGGTDTQYF. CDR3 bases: TGTGCCAGCGTCCAGGGGGGCACAGATACGCAGTATTTT. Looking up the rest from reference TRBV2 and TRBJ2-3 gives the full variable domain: EPEVTQTPSHQVTQMGQEVILRCVPISNHLYFYWYRQILGQKVEFLVSFYNNEISEKSEIFDDQFSVERPDGSNFTLKIRSTKLEDSAMYFCASVQGGTDTQYFGPGTRLTVL.

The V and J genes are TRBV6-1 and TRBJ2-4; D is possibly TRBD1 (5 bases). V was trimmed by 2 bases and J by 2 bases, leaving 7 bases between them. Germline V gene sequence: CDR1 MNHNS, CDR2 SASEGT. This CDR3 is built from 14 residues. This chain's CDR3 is CASSEQGTKNIQYF. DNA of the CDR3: TGTGCCAGCAGTGAACAGGGTACCAAAAACATTCAGTACTTC.

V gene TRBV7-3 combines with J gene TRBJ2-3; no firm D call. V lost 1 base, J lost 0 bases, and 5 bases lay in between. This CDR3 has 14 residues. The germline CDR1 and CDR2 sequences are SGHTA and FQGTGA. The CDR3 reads CASSLIPSTDTQYF. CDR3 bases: TGTGCCAGCAGCTTAATTCCGAGCACAGATACGCAGTATTTT. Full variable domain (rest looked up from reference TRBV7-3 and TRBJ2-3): GAGVSQTPSNKVTEKGKYVELRCDPISGHTALYWYRQSLGQGPEFLIYFQGTGAADDSGLPNDRFFAVRPEGSVSTLKIQRTERGDSAVYLCASSLIPSTDTQYFGPGTRLTVL.

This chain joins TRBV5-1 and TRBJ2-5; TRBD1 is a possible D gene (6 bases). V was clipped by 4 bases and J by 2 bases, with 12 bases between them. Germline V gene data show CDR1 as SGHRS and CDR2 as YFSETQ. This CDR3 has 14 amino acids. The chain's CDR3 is CASSNTGLQETQYF. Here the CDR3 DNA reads TGCGCCAGCAGCAATACAGGGCTACAAGAGACCCAGTACTTC. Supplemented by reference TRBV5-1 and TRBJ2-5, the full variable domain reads KAGVTQTPRYLIKTRGQQVTLSCSPISGHRSVSWYQQTPGQGLQFLFEYFSETQRNKGNFPGRFSGRQFSNSRSEMNVSTLELGDSALYLCASSNTGLQETQYFGPGTRLLVL.

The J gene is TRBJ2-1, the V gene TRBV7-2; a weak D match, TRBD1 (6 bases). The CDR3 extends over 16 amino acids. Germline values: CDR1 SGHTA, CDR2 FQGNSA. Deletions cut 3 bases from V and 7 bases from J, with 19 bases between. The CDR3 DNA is TGTGCCAGCAGCTTTCTGACCGGGACACTCTTAAATGAGCAGTTCTTC. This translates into CASSFLTGTLLNEQFF.

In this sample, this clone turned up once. The chain's CDR3 is CASSPGDSGTGELFF. As DNA, the CDR3 is TGTGCCAGCAGCCCCGGGGACAGCGGCACCGGGGAGCTGTTTTTT. V usage is TRBV7-9 and J usage is TRBJ2-2; TRBD1 matches 7 bases. Germline loops: CDR1 SEHNR, CDR2 FQNEAQ (reference sequence). V lost 5 bases and J lost 4; bases outside the gene matches: 7. This CDR3 comprises 15 residues.

The CDR3 sequence is CASSLLGDSNQPQHF. The CDR3 bases are TGTGCCAGCAGCTTGCTGGGCGATAGCAATCAGCCCCAGCATTTT. The chain carries TRBV5-6 and TRBJ1-5, with no clear D. The V end lost 1 base, the J end lost 0 bases, and 8 bases lay between the germline ends. CDR1 and CDR2 (germline): SGHDT, YYEEEE. The CDR3 runs 15 residues.

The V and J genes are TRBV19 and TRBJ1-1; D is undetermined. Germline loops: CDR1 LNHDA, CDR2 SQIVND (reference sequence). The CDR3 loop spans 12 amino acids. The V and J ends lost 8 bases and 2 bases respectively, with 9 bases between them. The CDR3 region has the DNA TGTGCCAGTGGAGCAGTCAACACTGAAGCTTTCTTT. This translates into CASGAVNTEAFF.

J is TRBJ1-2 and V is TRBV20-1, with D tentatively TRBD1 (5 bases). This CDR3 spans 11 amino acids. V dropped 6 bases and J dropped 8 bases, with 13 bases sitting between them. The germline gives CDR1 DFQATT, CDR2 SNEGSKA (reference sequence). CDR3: CSAGDGEGYTF. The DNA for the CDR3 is TGCAGTGCGGGGGACGGGGAGGGCTACACCTTC.

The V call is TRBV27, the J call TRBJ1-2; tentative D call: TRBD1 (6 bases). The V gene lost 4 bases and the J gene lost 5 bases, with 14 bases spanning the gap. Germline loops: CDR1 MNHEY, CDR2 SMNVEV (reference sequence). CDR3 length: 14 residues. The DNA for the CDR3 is TGTGCCAGCAGTTCACAAACAGGGCGTTATGGCTACACCTTC. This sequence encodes CASSSQTGRYGYTF.

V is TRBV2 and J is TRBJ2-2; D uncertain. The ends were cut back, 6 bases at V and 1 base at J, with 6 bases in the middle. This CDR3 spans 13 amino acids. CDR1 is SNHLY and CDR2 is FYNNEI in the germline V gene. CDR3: CASRFENTGELFF. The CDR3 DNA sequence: TGTGCCAGCAGATTCGAGAACACCGGGGAGCTGTTTTTT.

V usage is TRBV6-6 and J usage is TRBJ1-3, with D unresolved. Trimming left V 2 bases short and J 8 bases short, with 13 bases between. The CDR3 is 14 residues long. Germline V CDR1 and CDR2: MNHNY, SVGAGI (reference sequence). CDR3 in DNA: TGTGCCAGCAGTTACGCCCGCGGTCGGGACACCATATATTTT. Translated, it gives CASSYARGRDTIYF.

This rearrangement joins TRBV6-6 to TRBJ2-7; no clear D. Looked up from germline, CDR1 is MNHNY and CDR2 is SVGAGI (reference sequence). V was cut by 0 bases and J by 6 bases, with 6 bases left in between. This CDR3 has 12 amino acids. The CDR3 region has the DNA TGTGCCAGCAGTTACTCATCCGGCGAGCAGTACTTC. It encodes CASSYSSGEQYF.